The 23 T cell receptor beta chains in this list originate from one sample, sequenced in a study of T cell responses to AZD1222 COVID-19 vaccine. Measured with immunoSEQ multiplex PCR; TCRdb has only the in-frame clones, and not every one. The table records approximately 120,000 clones, 92% of them present only once. The sequences come from peripheral blood, collected on day 0 of AZD1222 vaccination. The origin of the receptors is an adult in good health.

The chain is built from TRBV19 and TRBJ2-7; D may match TRBD1 or TRBD2 (6 bases each). CDR3 length: 14 amino acids. CDR1 is LNHDA and CDR2 is SQIVND in the germline V gene (reference sequence). Trimming took off 3 bases at V and 2 bases at J, with 11 bases between the two ends. The CDR3 sequence is CASSMRDTAYEQYF. As DNA, the CDR3 is TGTGCCAGTAGTATGCGGGACACCGCCTACGAGCAGTACTTC.

The chain couples TRBV12-5 to TRBJ1-5; no reliable D call. The CDR3 has 13 amino acids. Trimming removed 4 bases at V and 4 bases at J, with 8 bases between. Germline CDR1 LGHNT, CDR2 FRNRAP. CDR3 sequence (DNA): TGTGCTAGTGGTTGGGATACAAATCAGCCCCAGCATTTT. It yields the protein CASGWDTNQPQHF. Looking up the rest from reference TRBV12-5 and TRBJ1-5 gives the full variable domain: DARVTQTPRHKVTEMGQEVTMRCQPILGHNTVFWYRQTMMQGLELLAYFRNRAPLDDSGMPKDRFSAEMPDATLATLKIQPSEPRDSAVYFCASGWDTNQPQHFGDGTRLSIL.

This chain uses TRBV15 with TRBJ1-1; D not resolved. Per the germline V gene, CDR1 is LNHNV and CDR2 is YYDKDF (reference sequence). Trimming shortened V by 0 bases and J by 3 bases, and 5 bases separated the two germline ends. The CDR3 extends over 13 amino acids. The CDR3 nucleotides are TGTGCCACCAGCAGAGATCTTTACACTGAAGCTTTCTTT. Amino acid sequence: CATSRDLYTEAFF.

This chain links TRBV19 with TRBJ2-7; D gene ambiguous. Germline CDR1 reads LNHDA; CDR2 reads SQIVND (reference sequence). The CDR3 is 16 amino acids. Trimming cost V 3 bases and J 2 bases, with 17 bases left between them. CDR3 amino acids: CASSIVGFEPPYEQYF. The CDR3 DNA reads TGTGCCAGTAGTATTGTAGGGTTCGAGCCACCCTACGAGCAGTACTTC.

The rearrangement links TRBV28 to TRBJ1-5, with a possible D match to TRBD1 (6 bases). The CDR3 has 14 amino acids. Between the trimmed V and J ends, which lost 1 base and 6 bases, there was a span of 10 bases. The germline V gene encodes CDR1 MDHEN and CDR2 SYDVKM. In DNA form, the CDR3 reads TGTGCCAGCAGTTTATCGAACAGGGTTCAGCCCCAGCATTTT. This encodes CASSLSNRVQPQHF.

The V and J genes are TRBV28 and TRBJ1-1, with TRBD1 matching 9 bases. CDR1 and CDR2 (germline): MDHEN, SYDVKM. Germline trimming cut 6 bases from V and 4 bases from J; bases unmatched to any gene: 3. The CDR3 sequence is 13 residues long. The CDR3 nucleotides read TGTGCCAGCAGGAAGACAGGGGGCACTGAAGCTTTCTTT. Translating it yields CASRKTGGTEAFF.

The chain is built from TRBV18 and TRBJ1-2; D may be TRBD1 (5 bases). This CDR3 is built from 14 residues. Germline loops: CDR1 KGHSH, CDR2 LQKENI. The V gene lost 6 bases and the J gene lost 2 bases, with 13 bases spanning the gap. This CDR3 reads CASSRTGGNYGYTF. The CDR3 DNA follows: TGTGCCAGCTCGCGGACGGGGGGGAACTATGGCTACACCTTC.

This chain uses TRBV10-3 with TRBJ2-2; weak D call: TRBD2 (6 bases). Looked up from germline, CDR1 is ENHRY and CDR2 is SYGVKD. V was cut by 6 bases and J by 2 bases, with 13 bases left in between. There are 15 residues in the CDR3. CDR3 nucleotide sequence: TGTGCCATCAGCCGGGACTTCATAAACACCGGGGAGCTGTTTTTT. Its translation is CAISRDFINTGELFF.

The chain combines TRBV4-1 with TRBJ1-1; D unclear. The V end lost 4 bases, the J end lost 5 bases, and 14 bases lay between the germline ends. Germline V CDR1 and CDR2: MGHRA, YSYEKL. The CDR3 totals 14 residues. The CDR3 is CASSRTDSVTEAFF. Here the CDR3 DNA reads TGCGCCAGCAGCCGGACGGATTCAGTAACTGAAGCTTTCTTT.

V is TRBV5-1 and J is TRBJ2-2; D assignment may be TRBD1 or TRBD2 (5 bases each). Germline lookup yields CDR1 SGHRS and CDR2 YFSETQ. The V end lost 4 bases, the J end lost 1 base, and 8 bases lay between the germline ends. This CDR3 has 14 amino acids. The CDR3 here is CASSPGRNTGELFF. In nucleotides, the CDR3 is TGCGCCAGCAGCCCGGGACGGAACACCGGGGAGCTGTTTTTT.

This chain uses TRBV30 with TRBJ1-1; D uncertain. Germline CDR1 is GTSNPN and CDR2 is SVGIG (reference sequence). CDR3 length: 13 residues. V was pared by 4 bases and J by 4 bases, with 13 bases between. CDR3 amino acids: CAWTQDTGTEAFF. DNA of the CDR3: TGTGCCTGGACCCAAGACACGGGCACTGAAGCTTTCTTT.

The chain combines TRBV6-5 with TRBJ1-2; D unresolved. Germline CDR1 and CDR2: MNHEY and SVGAGI. This CDR3 has 15 residues. Trimming cost V 0 bases and J 2 bases, with 10 bases left between them. The DNA for the CDR3 is TGTGCCAGCAGTTACTCCCCTAACTTCAACTATGGCTACACCTTC. Translating it yields CASSYSPNFNYGYTF.

The rearrangement links TRBV5-1 to TRBJ1-1; D perhaps matches TRBD1 (5 bases). The germline gives CDR1 SGHRS, CDR2 YFSETQ. This CDR3 is 15 amino acids long. The V end lost 8 bases, the J end lost 5 bases, and 22 bases lay between the germline ends. The CDR3 spells CASGIGQGGGTEAFF. The CDR3 nucleotides are TGCGCCAGTGGTATAGGCCAGGGCGGGGGAACTGAAGCTTTCTTT.

CDR3 in DNA: TGTGCCAGCAGCTTCGCGGGGGGCTACACTGAAGCTTTCTTT. It translates to CASSFAGGYTEAFF. V and J are TRBV7-3 and TRBJ1-1; a weak D match, TRBD1 (6 bases). CDR1 and CDR2 from the germline V gene are SGHTA and FQGTGA. The ends were cut back, 3 bases at V and 3 bases at J, with 11 bases in the middle. This CDR3 is 14 amino acids long.

This clone was seen a single time. CDR3 nucleotides: TGTGCCATCAGGGGACTAGCGGAGTCCTCCTACAATGAGCAGTTCTTC. It encodes CAIRGLAESSYNEQFF. The chain combines TRBV10-3 with TRBJ2-1, with 11 bases aligning to TRBD2. The CDR3 loop spans 16 amino acids. V lost 6 bases to trimming and J lost 0 bases; unmatched junction nucleotides: 4. The germline V gene has CDR1 ENHRY and CDR2 SYGVKD.

As DNA, the CDR3 is TGTGCCAGCAGCCAAGATCATCTAGGCAATGAGCAGTTCTTC. Translated: CASSQDHLGNEQFF. This rearrangement joins TRBV3-1 (or the pseudogene TRBV3-2) to TRBJ2-1; no clear D. Looked up from germline, CDR1 is LGHDT and CDR2 is YNNKEL (reference sequence). CDR3 length: 14 residues. The ends were cut back, 0 bases at V and 6 bases at J, with 9 bases in the middle.

The CDR3 DNA follows: TGTGCCAGCAGCCAAGGGGCAGGGGGCAGGCAGCCCCAGCATTTT. Residues: CASSQGAGGRQPQHF. V usage is TRBV4-2 and J usage is TRBJ1-5, with 8 nucleotides matching TRBD1. The CDR3 runs 15 residues. The germline V gene has CDR1 LGHNA and CDR2 YNFKEQ. Trimming removed 1 base from V and 7 bases from J; junction bases left unmatched: 6.

The chain carries TRBV28 and TRBJ1-2; a possible D gene is TRBD1 (5 bases). Trimming left V 3 bases short and J 4 bases short, with 6 bases between. Germline values: CDR1 MDHEN, CDR2 SYDVKM. The CDR3 runs 12 residues. The CDR3 is CASSFGGYGYTF. As DNA, the CDR3 is TGTGCCAGCAGTTTCGGGGGCTATGGCTACACCTTC.

This chain uses TRBV6-1 with TRBJ2-1; 7 positions agree with TRBD2. The V segment lost 4 bases and the J segment 0 bases; nucleotides outside the gene matches: 6. Germline CDR1 and CDR2: MNHNS and SASEGT. This CDR3 comprises 16 residues. As DNA, the CDR3 is TGTGCCAGCAGTGGGACTAGGGGAAGCTCCTACAATGAGCAGTTCTTC. Protein sequence: CASSGTRGSSYNEQFF.

The sample holds a few counts of this clone. The chain couples TRBV9 to TRBJ2-1; TRBD2 matches 8 bases. CDR3 length: 15 amino acids. The germline CDR1 and CDR2 sequences are SGDLS and YYNGEE. J gave up 2 bases and V 6 bases, and 7 bases lay outside the gene matches. The CDR3 loop is CASTPGAGAYNEQFF. The CDR3, as DNA: TGTGCCAGCACCCCCGGAGCGGGAGCCTACAATGAGCAGTTCTTC.

The CDR3, as DNA: TGTGCCAGCCGACAAGACATCACTGGAAACACCATATATTTT. Translating gives CASRQDITGNTIYF. The chain recombines TRBV2 with TRBJ1-3; D remains ambiguous. This CDR3 is built from 14 residues. The V end was cut by 8 bases, the J end by 2 bases, with 13 bases between. The germline V gene has CDR1 SNHLY and CDR2 FYNNEI.

The chain has TRBV19 and TRBJ1-2, with 8 bases that match TRBD1. J gave up 2 bases and V 7 bases, and 6 bases lay outside the gene matches. CDR1 is LNHDA, CDR2 SQIVND, per germline (reference sequence). The CDR3 totals 14 residues. Here the CDR3 reads CASNTRQGNYGYTF. The CDR3 DNA sequence: TGTGCCAGTAACACCCGACAGGGGAACTATGGCTACACCTTC.

This chain links TRBV5-1 with TRBJ2-7, with D perhaps assigned TRBD1 or TRBD2 (6 bases each). The CDR3 totals 15 residues. The germline V and J ends were trimmed by 2 bases and 0 bases, with 12 bases remaining between them. The germline V gene has CDR1 SGHRS and CDR2 YFSETQ. The DNA of the CDR3 is TGCGCCAGCAGCTTAGGAGGGGGAATCTCCTACGAGCAGTACTTC. This translates into CASSLGGGISYEQYF.